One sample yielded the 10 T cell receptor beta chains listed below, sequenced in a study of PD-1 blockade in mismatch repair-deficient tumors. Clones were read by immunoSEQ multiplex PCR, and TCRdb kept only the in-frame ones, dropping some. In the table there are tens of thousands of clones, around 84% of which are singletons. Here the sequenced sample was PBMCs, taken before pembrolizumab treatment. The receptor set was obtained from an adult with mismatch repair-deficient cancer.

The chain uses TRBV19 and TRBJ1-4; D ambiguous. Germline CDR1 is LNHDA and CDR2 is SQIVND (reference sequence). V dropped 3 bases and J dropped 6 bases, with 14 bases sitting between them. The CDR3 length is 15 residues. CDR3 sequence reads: CASSIAGRNYEKLFF. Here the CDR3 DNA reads TGTGCCAGTAGTATCGCGGGGAGAAATTATGAAAAACTGTTTTTT. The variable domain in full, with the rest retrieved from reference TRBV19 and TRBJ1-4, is DGGITQSPKYLFRKEGQNVTLSCEQNLNHDAMYWYRQDPGQGLRLIYYSQIVNDFQKGDIAEGYSVSREKKESFPLTVTSAQKNPTAFYLCASSIAGRNYEKLFFGSGTQLSVL.

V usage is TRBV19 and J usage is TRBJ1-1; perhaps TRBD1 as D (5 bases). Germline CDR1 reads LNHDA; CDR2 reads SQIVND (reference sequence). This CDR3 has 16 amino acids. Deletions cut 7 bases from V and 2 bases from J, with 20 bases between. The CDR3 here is CASTHWAGVGNTEAFF. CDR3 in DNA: TGTGCCAGTACACACTGGGCGGGGGTCGGAAACACTGAAGCTTTCTTT.

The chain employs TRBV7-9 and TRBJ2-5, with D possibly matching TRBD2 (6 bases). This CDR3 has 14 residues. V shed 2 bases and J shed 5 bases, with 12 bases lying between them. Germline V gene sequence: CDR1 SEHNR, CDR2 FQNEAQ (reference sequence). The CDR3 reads CASSLNSGGETQYF. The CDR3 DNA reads TGTGCCAGCAGCTTAAATAGCGGAGGGGAGACCCAGTACTTC. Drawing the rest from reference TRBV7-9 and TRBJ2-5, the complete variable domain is DTGVSQNPRHKITKRGQNVTFRCDPISEHNRLYWYRQTLGQGPEFLTYFQNEAQLEKSRLLSDRFSAERPKGSFSTLEIQRTEQGDSAMYLCASSLNSGGETQYFGPGTRLLVL.

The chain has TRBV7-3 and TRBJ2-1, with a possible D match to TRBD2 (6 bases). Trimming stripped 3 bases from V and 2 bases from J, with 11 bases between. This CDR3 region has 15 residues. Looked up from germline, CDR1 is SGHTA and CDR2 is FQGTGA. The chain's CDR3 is CASSFSGSPYNEQFF. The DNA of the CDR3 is TGTGCCAGCAGCTTTTCCGGGAGCCCCTACAATGAGCAGTTCTTC.

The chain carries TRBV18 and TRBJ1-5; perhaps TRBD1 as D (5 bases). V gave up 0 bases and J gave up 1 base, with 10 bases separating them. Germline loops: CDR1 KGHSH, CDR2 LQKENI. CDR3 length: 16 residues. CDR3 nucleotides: TGTGCCAGCTCACCACCGTCGGCAGGGAGCAATCAGCCCCAGCATTTT. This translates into CASSPPSAGSNQPQHF. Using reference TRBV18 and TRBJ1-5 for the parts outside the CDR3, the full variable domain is NAGVMQNPRHLVRRRGQEARLRCSPMKGHSHVYWYRQLPEEGLKFMVYLQKENIIDESGMPKERFSAEFPKEGPSILRIQQVVRGDSAAYFCASSPPSAGSNQPQHFGDGTRLSIL.

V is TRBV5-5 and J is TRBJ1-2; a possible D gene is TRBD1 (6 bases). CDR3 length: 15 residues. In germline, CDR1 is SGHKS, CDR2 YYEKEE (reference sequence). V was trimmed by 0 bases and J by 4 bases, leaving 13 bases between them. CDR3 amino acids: CASSLGTVLGYGYTF. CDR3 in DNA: TGTGCCAGCAGCTTGGGGACAGTCCTAGGCTATGGCTACACCTTC. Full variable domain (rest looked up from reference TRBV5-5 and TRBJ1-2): DAGVTQSPTHLIKTRGQQVTLRCSPISGHKSVSWYQQVLGQGPQFIFQYYEKEERGRGNFPDRFSARQFPNYSSELNVNALLLGDSALYLCASSLGTVLGYGYTFGSGTRLTVV.

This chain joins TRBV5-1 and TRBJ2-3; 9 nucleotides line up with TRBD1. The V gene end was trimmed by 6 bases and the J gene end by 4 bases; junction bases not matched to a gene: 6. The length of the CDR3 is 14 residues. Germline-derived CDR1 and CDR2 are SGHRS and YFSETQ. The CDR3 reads CASTTTGGADTQYF. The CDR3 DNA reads TGCGCCAGCACAACCACAGGGGGCGCAGATACGCAGTATTTT.

The CDR3 sequence: CSVEGQGAVGYTF. CDR3 nucleotide sequence: TGCAGCGTTGAGGGACAGGGGGCGGTTGGCTACACCTTC. The chain uses TRBV29-1 and TRBJ1-2; 12 bases fit TRBD1. Germline CDR1 and CDR2: SQVTM and ANQGSEA. This CDR3 region has 13 residues. V dropped 3 bases and J dropped 7; count of bases not matched to a gene: 3.

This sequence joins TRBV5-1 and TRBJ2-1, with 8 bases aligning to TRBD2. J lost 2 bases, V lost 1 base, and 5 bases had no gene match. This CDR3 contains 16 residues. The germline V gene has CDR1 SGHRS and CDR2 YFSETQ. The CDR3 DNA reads TGCGCCAGCAGCTTGCGTGTTAGCGGGACCTACAATGAGCAGTTCTTC. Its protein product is CASSLRVSGTYNEQFF.

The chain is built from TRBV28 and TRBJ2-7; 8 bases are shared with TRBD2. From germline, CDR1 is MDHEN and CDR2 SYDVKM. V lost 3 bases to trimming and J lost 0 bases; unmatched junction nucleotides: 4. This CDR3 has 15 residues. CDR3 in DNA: TGTGCCAGCAGTTTTCAGCGGGGGTCCTCCTACGAGCAGTACTTC. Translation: CASSFQRGSSYEQYF.